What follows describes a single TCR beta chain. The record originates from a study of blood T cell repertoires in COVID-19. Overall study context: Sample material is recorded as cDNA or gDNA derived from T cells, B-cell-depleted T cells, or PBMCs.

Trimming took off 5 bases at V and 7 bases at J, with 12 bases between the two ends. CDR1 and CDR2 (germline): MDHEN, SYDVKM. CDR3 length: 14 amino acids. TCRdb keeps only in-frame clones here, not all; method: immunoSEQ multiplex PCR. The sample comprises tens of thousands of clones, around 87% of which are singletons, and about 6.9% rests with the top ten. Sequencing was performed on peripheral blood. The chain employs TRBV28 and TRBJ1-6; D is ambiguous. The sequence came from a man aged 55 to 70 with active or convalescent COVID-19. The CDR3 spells CASSTRRRNSPLHF. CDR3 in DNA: TGTGCCAGCAGTACGCGCAGGCGAAATTCACCCCTCCACTTT.